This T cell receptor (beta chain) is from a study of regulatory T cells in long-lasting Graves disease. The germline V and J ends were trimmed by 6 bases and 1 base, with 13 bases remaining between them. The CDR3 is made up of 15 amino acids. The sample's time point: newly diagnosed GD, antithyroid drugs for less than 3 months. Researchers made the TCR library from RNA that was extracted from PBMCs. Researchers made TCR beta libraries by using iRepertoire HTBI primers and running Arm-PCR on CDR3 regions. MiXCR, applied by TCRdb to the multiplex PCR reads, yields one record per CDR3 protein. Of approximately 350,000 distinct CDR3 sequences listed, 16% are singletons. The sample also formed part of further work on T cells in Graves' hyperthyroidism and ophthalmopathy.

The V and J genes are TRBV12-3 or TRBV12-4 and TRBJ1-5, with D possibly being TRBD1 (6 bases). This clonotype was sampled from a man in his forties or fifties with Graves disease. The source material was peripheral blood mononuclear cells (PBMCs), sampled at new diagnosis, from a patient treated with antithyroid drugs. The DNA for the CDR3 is TGTGCCAGCAGCATACAGGGATGGAGCAATCAGCCCCAGCATTTT. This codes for CASSIQGWSNQPQHF.